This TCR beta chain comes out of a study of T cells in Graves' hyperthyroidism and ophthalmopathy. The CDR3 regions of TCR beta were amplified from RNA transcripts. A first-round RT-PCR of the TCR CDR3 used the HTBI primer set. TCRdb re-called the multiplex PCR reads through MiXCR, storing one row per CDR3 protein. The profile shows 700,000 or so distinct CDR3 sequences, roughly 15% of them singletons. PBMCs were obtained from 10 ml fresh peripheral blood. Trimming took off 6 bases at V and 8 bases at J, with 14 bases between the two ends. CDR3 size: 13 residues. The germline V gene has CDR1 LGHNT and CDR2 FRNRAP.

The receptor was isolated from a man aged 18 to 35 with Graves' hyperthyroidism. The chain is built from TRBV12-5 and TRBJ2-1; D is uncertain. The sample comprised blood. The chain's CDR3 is CASGPGPVDEQFF. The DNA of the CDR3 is TGTGCTAGTGGCCCCGGACCTGTCGATGAGCAGTTCTTC.